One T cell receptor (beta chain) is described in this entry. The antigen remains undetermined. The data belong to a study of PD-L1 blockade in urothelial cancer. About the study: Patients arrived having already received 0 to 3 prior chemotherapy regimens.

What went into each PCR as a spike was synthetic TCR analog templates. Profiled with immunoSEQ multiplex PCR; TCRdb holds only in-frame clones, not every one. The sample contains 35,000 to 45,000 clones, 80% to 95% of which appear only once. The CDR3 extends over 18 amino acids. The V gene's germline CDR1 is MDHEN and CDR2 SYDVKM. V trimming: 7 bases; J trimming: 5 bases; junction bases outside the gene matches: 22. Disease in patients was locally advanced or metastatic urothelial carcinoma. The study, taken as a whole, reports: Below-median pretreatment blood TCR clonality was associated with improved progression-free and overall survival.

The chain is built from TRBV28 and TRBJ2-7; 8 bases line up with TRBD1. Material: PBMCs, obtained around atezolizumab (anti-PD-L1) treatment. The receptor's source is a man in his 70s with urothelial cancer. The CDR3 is CASISISLPRGRFDEQYF. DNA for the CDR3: TGTGCCAGCATTTCAATCTCCCTCCCCAGGGGGCGCTTCGACGAGCAGTACTTC.